This T cell receptor beta chain was identified in a study of control samples from healthy donors and cancer patients. This CDR3 spans 13 amino acids. V was pared by 2 bases and J by 3 bases, with 8 bases between. Germline CDR1 MNHEY, CDR2 SMNVEV (reference sequence). The table came from immunoSEQ multiplex PCR; TCRdb's copy has only in-frame clones and leaves some out. This sample has tens of thousands of clones, with 91% found just once. This clonotype originated in a man aged 25 to 40 in good health. Sequencing was performed on blood. The chain has TRBV27 and TRBJ2-7, with no clear D. The CDR3 nucleotides read TGTGCCAGCAGTTTAGCTATTAGCTACGAGCAGTACTTC. This codes for CASSLAISYEQYF.